The rows below give T cell receptor beta chains drawn from one sample of a study of blood T cell repertoires in COVID-19. Libraries were prepared by immunoSEQ multiplex PCR; TCRdb keeps only in-frame clonotypes and omits some of them. The sample shows a few hundred thousand clones, approximately 83% of them seen only once. Sequenced material: PBMCs or T cells enriched from blood (not recorded which). All receptors come from a woman aged 45-59 years who had recovered from COVID-19. CDR3s include the opening cysteine and the closing phenylalanine or tryptophan. The D gene is left open where the match is weak. Clone size is stated in some rows and not others, as once, few, many or a class when expanded.

V gene	J gene	D gene	clone size	CDR3 DNA	CDR3 protein
TRBV12-5	TRBJ2-2	NA	NA	TGTGCTAGTGGTTTGGTACTGAGACAGGTCACCGGGGAGCTGTTTTTT	CASGLVLRQVTGELFF
TRBV11-2	TRBJ2-1	NA	few	TGTGCCGGTGAAGGGGAACCCTCCAATGAGCAGTTCTTC	CAGEGEPSNEQFF
TRBV11-2	TRBJ2-1	NA	NA	TGTGCCAGCAGCTCCCCGGGATACAATGAGCAGTTCTTC	CASSSPGYNEQFF
TRBV27	TRBJ2-1	TRBD2	once	TGTGCCAGCAGTTTCTATCGACTAGCGCTATACAATGAGCAGTTCTTC	CASSFYRLALYNEQFF
TRBV9	TRBJ2-7	TRBD1	NA	TGTGCCAGCAGCGGATCCGGGACAGGGAACTACGAGCAGTACTTC	CASSGSGTGNYEQYF
TRBV25-1	TRBJ2-1	TRBD2	NA	TGTGCCAGCAGTGCCGGGACTAGCGGGAGAAATGAGCAGTTCTTC	CASSAGTSGRNEQFF
TRBV28	TRBJ2-3	TRBD2	NA	TGTGCCAGCAACCCTTCTAGCGGTAACAGCCCTTTCTGGGCAGATACGCAGTATTTT	CASNPSSGNSPFWADTQYF
TRBV6-6	TRBJ1-5	TRBD1	NA	TGTGCCAGCAGACGAGGACCGGGACAGGGGGCTAATCAGCCCCAGCATTTT	CASRRGPGQGANQPQHF
TRBV10-3	TRBJ2-7	TRBD1	NA	TGTGCCATCAGTGCTACCACAGGGGCCTACGAGCAGTACTTC	CAISATTGAYEQYF
TRBV6-2/TRBV6-3	TRBJ2-7	TRBD1	NA	TGTGCCAGCAGTTACTCTTCAGGGGGCGTTTACGAGCAGTACTTC	CASSYSSGGVYEQYF
TRBV5-1	TRBJ1-5	TRBD1	NA	TGCGCCAGCAGACCGGGACAGGGGGGAGTTGATCAGCCCCAGCATTTT	CASRPGQGGVDQPQHF
TRBV30	TRBJ1-3	TRBD1	once	TGTGCCTGGAGTGTTGGGGACAGTAGAAACACCATATATTTT	CAWSVGDSRNTIYF
TRBV5-1	TRBJ2-7	TRBD2	NA	TGCGCCAGCAGCTTCTTAGCGGGAGCGTCCTACGAGCAGTACTTC	CASSFLAGASYEQYF
TRBV28	TRBJ2-7	TRBD1	NA	TGTGCCAGCAGCCAAATGACAGGGCCTTCCTACGAGCAGTACTTC	CASSQMTGPSYEQYF
TRBV25-1	TRBJ1-2	TRBD1	NA	TGTGCCAGCAGTGAATATGGGGACAGGGAAAGGGCTGGCTACACCTTC	CASSEYGDRERAGYTF
TRBV10-3	TRBJ2-1	TRBD2	NA	TGTGCCATCAGCTCTGAGCGGGAGTACTACTACAATGAGCAGTTCTTC	CAISSEREYYYNEQFF
TRBV6-5	TRBJ1-5	TRBD1	NA	TGTGCCAGCAGTCGGACAGGGGGGAATCAGCCCCAGCATTTT	CASSRTGGNQPQHF